The 2 T cell receptor beta chains reported below all come from one sample, sequenced in a study of T cells in Graves' hyperthyroidism and ophthalmopathy. There were TCR beta CDR3 regions amplified from RNA transcripts. With the HTBI primer set, the TCR CDR3 went through a first round of RT-PCR. TCRdb fed the multiplex PCR reads into MiXCR, producing one record per CDR3 protein. The sample shows over 350,000 distinct CDR3 sequences, approximately 15% of them seen only once. Sequencing was done on a sample of blood. The receptors originated from a man between 18 and 29 years old with Graves' ophthalmopathy.

In this sample, this clonotype turned up a few times. The gene calls are TRBV19 and TRBJ1-2; D might be TRBD1 (5 bases). The ends were cut back, 10 bases at V and 8 bases at J, with 20 bases in the middle. The V gene's germline CDR1 is LNHDA and CDR2 SQIVND (reference sequence). This CDR3 is built from 13 residues. The CDR3, as DNA: TGTGCCACCTCTTCGGGGGAGGGAATCGGCTACACCTTC. Its protein is CATSSGEGIGYTF.

This clonotype was recorded many times. The CDR3 region has the DNA TGTGCCAGCTCACCCTCATCAGGGGCAGGTCAGCCCCAGCATTTT. Its translation is CASSPSSGAGQPQHF. The rearrangement links TRBV18 to TRBJ1-5, with TRBD1 as a possible D gene (6 bases). Per germline, CDR1 KGHSH and CDR2 LQKENI. The V and J ends lost 3 bases and 6 bases respectively, with 15 bases between them. This CDR3 spans 15 amino acids.